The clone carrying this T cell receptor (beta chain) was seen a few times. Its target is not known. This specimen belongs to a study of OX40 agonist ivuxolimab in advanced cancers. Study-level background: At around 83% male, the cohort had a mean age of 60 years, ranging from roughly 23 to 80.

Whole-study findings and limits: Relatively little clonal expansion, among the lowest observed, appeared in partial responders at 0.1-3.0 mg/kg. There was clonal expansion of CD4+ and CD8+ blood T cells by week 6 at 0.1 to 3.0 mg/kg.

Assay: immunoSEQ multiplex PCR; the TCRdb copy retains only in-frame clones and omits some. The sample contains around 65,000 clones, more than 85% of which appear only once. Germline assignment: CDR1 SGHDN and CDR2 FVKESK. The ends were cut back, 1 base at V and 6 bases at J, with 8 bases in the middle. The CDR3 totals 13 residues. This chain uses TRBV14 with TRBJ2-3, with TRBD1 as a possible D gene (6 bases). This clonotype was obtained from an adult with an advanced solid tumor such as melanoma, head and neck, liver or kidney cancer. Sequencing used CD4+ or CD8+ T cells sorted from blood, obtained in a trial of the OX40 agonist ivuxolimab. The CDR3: CASSQVGADTQYF. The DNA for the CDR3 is TGTGCCAGCAGCCAAGTGGGGGCCGATACGCAGTATTTT.